Presented here are 14 T cell receptor beta chains from one specimen sequenced in a study of cytomegalovirus exposure and HLA in healthy donors. PCR involved 60 Vbeta and 13 Jbeta primers. Profiled with immunoSEQ multiplex PCR; TCRdb holds only in-frame clones, not every one. The table for this sample gives 45,000 to 60,000 clones. The specimen was PBMCs. The receptor source for this set is a male donor in good health and CMV-seronegative.

This chain uses TRBV30 with TRBJ1-2; 12 bases agree with TRBD1. CDR1 is GTSNPN, CDR2 SVGIG, per germline (reference sequence). The ends lost 4 bases at V and 7 bases at J; junction bases unmatched: 7. This CDR3 spans 14 amino acids. CDR3 sequence: CAWTGTGGEVGYTF. CDR3 sequence (DNA): TGTGCCTGGACCGGGACAGGGGGCGAAGTTGGCTACACCTTC.

The chain employs TRBV28 and TRBJ1-5; D is unresolved. V was shortened by 3 bases and J by 5 bases, with 5 bases between the two germline ends. The length of the CDR3 is 12 residues. Germline lookup yields CDR1 MDHEN and CDR2 SYDVKM. This CDR3 is CASSFPDQPQHF. The CDR3 bases are TGTGCCAGCAGTTTCCCAGATCAGCCCCAGCATTTT.

The CDR3 nucleotides read TGTGCCAGCAGCTTAGTTAGCGGGGGGGCCAGAGAGACCCAGTACTTC. It encodes CASSLVSGGARETQYF. The chain is built from TRBV7-9 and TRBJ2-5, with 11 bases matching TRBD2. V was clipped by 1 base and J by 4 bases; unmatched bases: 5. In germline, CDR1 is SEHNR, CDR2 FQNEAQ (reference sequence). This CDR3 contains 16 residues.

The V and J genes are TRBV7-2 and TRBJ2-7, with 7 bases identical to TRBD1. V was pared by 7 bases and J by 2 bases, with 5 bases of the junction left unmatched. This CDR3 is 13 amino acids long. Germline CDR1 reads SGHTA; CDR2 reads FQGNSA. The CDR3 DNA follows: TGTGCCAGCATCAGGACAGGAACCTACGAGCAGTACTTC. It encodes CASIRTGTYEQYF.

The chain recombines TRBV6-6 with TRBJ1-2, with a possible D match to TRBD1 (6 bases). Germline CDR1 reads MNHNY; CDR2 reads SVGAGI (reference sequence). The CDR3 sequence is 16 residues long. V was pared by 2 bases and J by 7 bases, with 20 bases between. The CDR3 nucleotides read TGTGCCAGCAGTTACGACCCCCAGACCAGGGGATCTGGCTACACCTTC. Protein: CASSYDPQTRGSGYTF.

The chain recombines TRBV18 with TRBJ1-2; D may be TRBD1 (6 bases). V lost 4 bases and J 11 bases, leaving 23 bases between the germline ends. CDR3 size: 15 residues. The germline CDR1 and CDR2 sequences are KGHSH and LQKENI. The CDR3 here is CASSRPRGAQVPYTF. CDR3 sequence (DNA): TGTGCCAGCTCACGCCCCAGGGGAGCACAAGTACCTTACACCTTC. The variable domain in full, with the rest retrieved from reference TRBV18 and TRBJ1-2, is NAGVMQNPRHLVRRRGQEARLRCSPMKGHSHVYWYRQLPEEGLKFMVYLQKENIIDESGMPKERFSAEFPKEGPSILRIQQVVRGDSAAYFCASSRPRGAQVPYTFGSGTRLTVV.

The chain links TRBV27 to TRBJ1-2; 7 bases line up with TRBD1. This CDR3 is 14 amino acids long. Germline V gene lookup returns CDR1 MNHEY and CDR2 SMNVEV (reference sequence). The ends lost 8 bases at V and 4 bases at J; junction bases unmatched: 10. CDR3: CASGVPGQLYGYTF. The CDR3 DNA is TGTGCCAGCGGGGTACCGGGACAGCTCTATGGCTACACCTTC.

The chain uses TRBV13 and TRBJ2-3; D gene unclear. Germline loops: CDR1 PRHDT, CDR2 FYEKMQ (reference sequence). Between the trimmed V and J ends, which lost 3 bases and 2 bases, there was a span of 9 bases. This CDR3 has 14 residues. For the CDR3, the DNA is TGTGCCAGCAGCTTCTCCGGAGTCACAGATACGCAGTATTTT. This gives the protein CASSFSGVTDTQYF.

This chain links TRBV10-3 with TRBJ2-1, with no clear D. The CDR3 has 13 amino acids. Germline lookup yields CDR1 ENHRY and CDR2 SYGVKD. Trimming removed 8 bases at V and 3 bases at J, with 11 bases between. The chain's CDR3 is CAIDPRYYNEQFF. CDR3 nucleotides: TGTGCCATCGACCCTAGATACTACAATGAGCAGTTCTTC.

The chain carries TRBV20-1 and TRBJ1-2; no firm D call. This CDR3 has 11 residues. The germline CDR1 and CDR2 sequences are DFQATT and SNEGSKA (reference sequence). Trimming stripped 1 base from V and 8 bases from J, with 8 bases between. The CDR3 here is CSARVPRGYTF. CDR3 in DNA: TGCAGTGCTAGAGTACCCAGAGGCTACACCTTC.

The chain uses TRBV6-6 and TRBJ1-2; possible D gene TRBD1, 5 bases. V was cut by 5 bases and J by 8 bases, with 18 bases left in between. The CDR3 length is 14 residues. CDR1 and CDR2 (germline): MNHNY, SVGAGI (reference sequence). The CDR3 DNA reads TGTGCCAGCAGTCAAGACTCGACAGTGCACGGCTACACCTTC. Amino acid sequence: CASSQDSTVHGYTF.

The chain joins TRBV5-1 to TRBJ2-7, with D possibly being TRBD1 (6 bases). The CDR3 length is 13 residues. CDR1 SGHRS and CDR2 YFSETQ come from the germline V gene. V lost 4 bases and J lost 1, with 9 bases in between. In nucleotides, the CDR3 is TGCGCCAGCAGCCCAGGACAGTCCTACGAGCAGTACTTC. This codes for CASSPGQSYEQYF. Supplemented by reference TRBV5-1 and TRBJ2-7, the full variable domain reads KAGVTQTPRYLIKTRGQQVTLSCSPISGHRSVSWYQQTPGQGLQFLFEYFSETQRNKGNFPGRFSGRQFSNSRSEMNVSTLELGDSALYLCASSPGQSYEQYFGPGTRLTVT.

The rearrangement joins TRBV7-9 to TRBJ2-3; 9 bases agree with TRBD1. Germline-derived CDR1 and CDR2 are SEHNR and FQNEAQ (reference sequence). The trim removed 8 bases at V and 2 bases at J, leaving 11 bases unmatched. The length of the CDR3 is 16 residues. CDR3 region: CASATRTGEYTDTQYF. CDR3 in DNA: TGTGCCAGCGCCACCCGGACAGGGGAGTACACAGATACGCAGTATTTT.

The chain employs TRBV5-1 and TRBJ2-1; 14 nucleotides align to TRBD2. The germline V gene encodes CDR1 SGHRS and CDR2 YFSETQ. V lost 4 bases and J lost 3; bases outside the gene matches: 6. CDR3 length equals 17 residues. CDR3 nucleotides: TGCGCCAGCAGCGAAGGACTAGCGGGGGGACTCTACAATGAGCAGTTCTTC. Residues: CASSEGLAGGLYNEQFF.